The 6 T cell receptor beta chains given below trace back to one sample, sequenced in a study of blood T cell repertoires in COVID-19. Method: immunoSEQ multiplex PCR; TCRdb's copy keeps in-frame clones and lacks some. The sample comprises under 200,000 clones, approximately 90% of which are singletons, and 0.5% to 0.55% rests with the top ten. Source material: peripheral blood. Every receptor here comes from a middle-aged man with acute or convalescent COVID-19.

The CDR3 loop reads CAWSPLGGGGDIQYF. The CDR3 nucleotides are TGTGCCTGGAGTCCCCTGGGGGGGGGAGGGGACATTCAGTACTTC. The chain carries TRBV30 and TRBJ2-4; TRBD2 agrees at 7 bases. The germline CDR1 and CDR2 sequences are GTSNPN and SVGIG (reference sequence). Trimming at V came to 2 bases and at J to 8 bases, leaving 12 bases not matched to a gene. The CDR3 consists of 15 residues.

The V gene is TRBV3-1 (or the pseudogene TRBV3-2), the J gene TRBJ1-6; maybe TRBD1 (6 bases). Per the germline V gene, CDR1 is LGHDT and CDR2 is YNNKEL (reference sequence). Trimming took off 0 bases at V and 7 bases at J, with 10 bases between the two ends. The CDR3 runs 15 residues. This chain's CDR3 is CASSQDLRGNSPLHF. The CDR3 DNA follows: TGTGCCAGCAGCCAAGATCTCAGGGGAAATTCACCCCTCCACTTT.

The chain's CDR3 is CAWSGTSGGIGYNEQFF. DNA of the CDR3: TGTGCCTGGAGTGGGACTAGCGGGGGAATTGGGTACAATGAGCAGTTCTTC. The rearrangement joins TRBV30 to TRBJ2-1, with 13 bases identical to TRBD2. With 1 base clipped from V and 4 bases from J, the junction kept 7 bases outside the gene matches. Germline-derived CDR1 and CDR2 are GTSNPN and SVGIG (reference sequence). The CDR3 contains 17 residues.

The rearrangement uses TRBV6-5 and TRBJ2-5; D not resolved. V gave up 5 bases and J gave up 3 bases, with 13 bases separating them. This CDR3 has 14 residues. CDR1 is MNHEY, CDR2 SVGAGI, per germline. The CDR3 here is CASSTIALEETQYF. In DNA, the CDR3 is TGTGCCAGCAGTACGATAGCCCTTGAAGAGACCCAGTACTTC.

The chain uses TRBV7-9 and TRBJ1-2; no reliable D call. CDR3 length: 12 residues. Trimming took 4 bases from V and 8 from J, leaving 11 bases between them. Germline V gene lookup returns CDR1 SEHNR and CDR2 FQNEAQ (reference sequence). Here the CDR3 reads CASSSEGKGYTF. The DNA for the CDR3 is TGTGCCAGCAGCTCTGAGGGAAAAGGCTACACCTTC.

The V gene is TRBV7-2, the J gene TRBJ1-5; 9 bases are a match to TRBD1. The germline V gene encodes CDR1 SGHTA and CDR2 FQGNSA. The V gene end was trimmed by 5 bases and the J gene end by 5 bases; junction bases not matched to a gene: 7. CDR3 length: 15 residues. This CDR3 is CASSQYRGQDQPQHF. As DNA, the CDR3 is TGTGCCAGCAGCCAATACAGGGGGCAGGATCAGCCCCAGCATTTT.